Listed below are T cell receptor beta chains from one sample, sequenced in a study of T cell responses to AZD1222 COVID-19 vaccine. Assay: immunoSEQ multiplex PCR; the TCRdb copy retains only in-frame clones and omits some. The sample has around 130,000 clones; just under 95% are singletons. The material was peripheral blood, obtained on day 0 of AZD1222 vaccination. The receptor set was obtained from an adult in good health. Each CDR3 is given with its conserved first and last residue. The order of the fields is D gene, V gene, clone size, CDR3 length, J gene, CDR3 DNA, CDR3 protein. A D gene is named only where the DNA matches it firmly. Size values are once, few and many counts, or a class for expanded clones, and some rows have none.

>TRBD2|TRBV30|NA|15|TRBJ2-5
TGTGCCTGGAGTGTTTCTAGCGGGAGCCAAGAGACCCAGTACTTC
CAWSVSSGSQETQYF
>NA|TRBV14|NA|14|TRBJ1-2
TGTGCCAGCAGCCCCTACCCCGCGGGCTATGGCTACACCTTC
CASSPYPAGYGYTF
>NA|TRBV5-1|once|18|TRBJ1-3
TGCGCCAGCAGCTTGGTGGCCGGGGCTTTCAACTCTGGAAACACCATATATTTT
CASSLVAGAFNSGNTIYF
>NA|TRBV3-1/TRBV3-2|NA|13|TRBJ1-2
TGTGCCAGCAGACGGACGGATAGCTATGGCTACACCTTC
CASRRTDSYGYTF
>TRBD1|TRBV6-1|NA|17|TRBJ1-5
TGTGCCAGCAGTGAAACCCCAGGGGGCCAAGGCACTCAGCCCCAGCATTTT
CASSETPGGQGTQPQHF
>TRBD2|TRBV27|NA|16|TRBJ2-2
TGTGCCAGCAGTCCCCTAGCGGCGACGAACACCGGGGAGCTGTTTTTT
CASSPLAATNTGELFF
>NA|TRBV28|NA|12|TRBJ2-7
TGTGCCAGCAGGGCGACGGGCCCCGAGCAGTACTTC
CASRATGPEQYF
>NA|TRBV3-1/TRBV3-2|NA|14|TRBJ2-7
TGTGCCAGCAGTCCACCGACTCGCTCCTACGAGCAGTACTTC
CASSPPTRSYEQYF
>NA|TRBV7-2|NA|13|TRBJ2-1
TGTGCCAGCAGCTTACTGGGGTGGAATGAGCAGTTCTTC
CASSLLGWNEQFF
>NA|TRBV19|NA|16|TRBJ1-6
TGTGCCAGTAGTACCGCGGCAGGGTATTATAATTCACCCCTCCACTTT
CASSTAAGYYNSPLHF
>TRBD2|TRBV7-9|NA|19|TRBJ2-2
TGTGCCAGCAGCTTTTGGGAGGGGACTAGCCCAAGGAAGACCGGGGAGCTGTTTTTT
CASSFWEGTSPRKTGELFF
>NA|TRBV6-6|NA|13|TRBJ2-1
TGTGCCACAGGCCCGGGACAATACAATGAGCAGTTCTTC
CATGPGQYNEQFF
>NA|TRBV11-3|NA|15|TRBJ2-7
NA
CASSSTSGPAGEQYF
>NA|TRBV12-5|NA|11|TRBJ2-7
TGTGCTAGTGGTCCTCCGGCGGCGCAGTACTTC
CASGPPAAQYF
>TRBD2|TRBV25-1|NA|18|TRBJ2-2
TGTGCCAGCAGTGAGACTAGCGGAGTTGCCCATTCTACCGGGGAGCTGTTTTTT
CASSETSGVAHSTGELFF
>NA|TRBV13|NA|14|TRBJ2-7
TGTGCCAGCAGCTCGGGTCCCCTCCTCTACGAGCAGTACTTC
CASSSGPLLYEQYF
>TRBD1|TRBV28|NA|14|TRBJ2-7
TGTGCCAGCAGCCCCGGGACAGGGGACGGCGAGCAGTACTTC
CASSPGTGDGEQYF
>TRBD2|TRBV5-1|NA|15|TRBJ2-3
TGCGCCAGCAGCTGGAGCGGGAGTCGTACAGATACGCAGTATTTT
CASSWSGSRTDTQYF
>NA|TRBV2|NA|16|TRBJ1-4
TGTGCCAGCAGTCCAGTCGTCGGGGAAAGGGGTGAAAAACTGTTTTTT
CASSPVVGERGEKLFF
>NA|TRBV3-1/TRBV3-2|NA|13|TRBJ2-7
TGTGCCAGCAGCCAAAGAGGTTCCTACGAGCAGTACTTC
CASSQRGSYEQYF
>NA|TRBV11-2|NA|16|TRBJ1-2
TGTGCCAGCAGCTCCCCGAGGACTCAAACGGGCTATGGCTACACCTTC
CASSSPRTQTGYGYTF
>NA|TRBV30|NA|17|TRBJ1-2
TGTGCCTGGAGTAGTTCGGGAAGACTCACCTTTGCCTATGGCTACACCTTC
CAWSSSGRLTFAYGYTF
>TRBD2|TRBV7-9|few|14|TRBJ2-7
TGTGCCAGCAGCTTACTAGCGGGAGCGGACGAGCAGTACTTC
CASSLLAGADEQYF
>NA|TRBV18|NA|15|TRBJ1-5
TGTGCCAGCTCACCCGGGTCGGGGGCCGGGCAGCCCCAGCATTTT
CASSPGSGAGQPQHF
>NA|TRBV29-1|NA|13|TRBJ1-2
TGCAGCGTTCTACAGGGTTGGGGCTATGGCTACACCTTC
CSVLQGWGYGYTF
>NA|TRBV7-9|NA|13|TRBJ1-2
TGTGCCAGCAGTGAGGGATCAACCTATGGCTACACCTTC
CASSEGSTYGYTF
>NA|TRBV19|NA|15|TRBJ1-3
TGTGCCAGTAGTATCGAGAAGGGGTCTGGAAACACCATATATTTT
CASSIEKGSGNTIYF
>TRBD1|TRBV27|NA|15|TRBJ2-7
TGTGCCAGCAGTCTCCCAGGGACAGGGAAGTACGAGCAGTACTTC
CASSLPGTGKYEQYF
>TRBD1|TRBV19|NA|13|TRBJ1-1
TGTGCCAGTAGTCCCGTCAGGGGGCCCGAAGCTTTCTTT
CASSPVRGPEAFF
>NA|TRBV4-1|NA|16|TRBJ2-5
TGCGCCAGCAGCCAAGATACCGGGCCTGGCGGGGAGACCCAGTACTTC
CASSQDTGPGGETQYF
>TRBD2|TRBV9|NA|17|TRBJ2-1
TGTGCCAGCAGCTTCACTTCCGGGACTAGCGGGAGGATTGAGCAGTTCTTC
CASSFTSGTSGRIEQFF
>NA|TRBV9|NA|13|TRBJ2-1
TGTGCCAGCAGCGTACCCCCTTTCAATGAGCAGTTCTTC
CASSVPPFNEQFF
>NA|TRBV28|NA|14|TRBJ2-7
TGTGCCAGCAGCCCCGTAGGATCCCCCGAGGAGCAGTACTTC
CASSPVGSPEEQYF
>NA|TRBV5-4|NA|14|TRBJ2-1
TGTGCCAGCAGTTTAGGGTCCCCCCGAGATGAGCAGTTCTTC
CASSLGSPRDEQFF
>NA|TRBV4-1|NA|14|TRBJ1-2
TGCGCCAGCAGCCAAGGTCAAGCTAACTATGGCTACACCTTC
CASSQGQANYGYTF
>NA|TRBV3-1/TRBV3-2|NA|14|TRBJ1-2
TGTGCCAGCAGCCAAGTAGGGGGGGGCTATGGCTACACCTTC
CASSQVGGGYGYTF
>NA|TRBV7-3|NA|14|TRBJ1-3
TGTGCCAGCCCCTTACAGAGCTCTGGAAACACCATATATTTT
CASPLQSSGNTIYF
>NA|TRBV28|NA|14|TRBJ2-7
TGTGCCAGCAGTTTTGGGCTAGCATCACGCGAGCAGTACTTC
CASSFGLASREQYF
>NA|TRBV11-2|NA|15|TRBJ1-1
TGTGCCAGCAGCCCCCAGTGGGGTGTGAACACTGAAGCTTTCTTT
CASSPQWGVNTEAFF